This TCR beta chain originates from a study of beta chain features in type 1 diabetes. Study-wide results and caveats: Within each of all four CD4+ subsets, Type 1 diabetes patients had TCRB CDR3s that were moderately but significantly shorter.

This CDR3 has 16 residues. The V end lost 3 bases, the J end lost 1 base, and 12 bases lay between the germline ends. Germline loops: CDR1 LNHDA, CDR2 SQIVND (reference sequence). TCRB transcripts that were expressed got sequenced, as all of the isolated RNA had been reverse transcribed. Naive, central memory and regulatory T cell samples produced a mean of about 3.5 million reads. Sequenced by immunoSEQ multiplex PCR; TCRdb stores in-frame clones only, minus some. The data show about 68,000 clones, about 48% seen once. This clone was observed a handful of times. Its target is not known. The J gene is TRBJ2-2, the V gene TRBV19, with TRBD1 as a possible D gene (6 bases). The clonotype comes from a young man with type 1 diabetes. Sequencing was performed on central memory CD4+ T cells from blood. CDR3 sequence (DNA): TGTGCCAGTAGTATCCTGAAGACAGGGAACACCGGGGAGCTGTTTTTT. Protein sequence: CASSILKTGNTGELFF.